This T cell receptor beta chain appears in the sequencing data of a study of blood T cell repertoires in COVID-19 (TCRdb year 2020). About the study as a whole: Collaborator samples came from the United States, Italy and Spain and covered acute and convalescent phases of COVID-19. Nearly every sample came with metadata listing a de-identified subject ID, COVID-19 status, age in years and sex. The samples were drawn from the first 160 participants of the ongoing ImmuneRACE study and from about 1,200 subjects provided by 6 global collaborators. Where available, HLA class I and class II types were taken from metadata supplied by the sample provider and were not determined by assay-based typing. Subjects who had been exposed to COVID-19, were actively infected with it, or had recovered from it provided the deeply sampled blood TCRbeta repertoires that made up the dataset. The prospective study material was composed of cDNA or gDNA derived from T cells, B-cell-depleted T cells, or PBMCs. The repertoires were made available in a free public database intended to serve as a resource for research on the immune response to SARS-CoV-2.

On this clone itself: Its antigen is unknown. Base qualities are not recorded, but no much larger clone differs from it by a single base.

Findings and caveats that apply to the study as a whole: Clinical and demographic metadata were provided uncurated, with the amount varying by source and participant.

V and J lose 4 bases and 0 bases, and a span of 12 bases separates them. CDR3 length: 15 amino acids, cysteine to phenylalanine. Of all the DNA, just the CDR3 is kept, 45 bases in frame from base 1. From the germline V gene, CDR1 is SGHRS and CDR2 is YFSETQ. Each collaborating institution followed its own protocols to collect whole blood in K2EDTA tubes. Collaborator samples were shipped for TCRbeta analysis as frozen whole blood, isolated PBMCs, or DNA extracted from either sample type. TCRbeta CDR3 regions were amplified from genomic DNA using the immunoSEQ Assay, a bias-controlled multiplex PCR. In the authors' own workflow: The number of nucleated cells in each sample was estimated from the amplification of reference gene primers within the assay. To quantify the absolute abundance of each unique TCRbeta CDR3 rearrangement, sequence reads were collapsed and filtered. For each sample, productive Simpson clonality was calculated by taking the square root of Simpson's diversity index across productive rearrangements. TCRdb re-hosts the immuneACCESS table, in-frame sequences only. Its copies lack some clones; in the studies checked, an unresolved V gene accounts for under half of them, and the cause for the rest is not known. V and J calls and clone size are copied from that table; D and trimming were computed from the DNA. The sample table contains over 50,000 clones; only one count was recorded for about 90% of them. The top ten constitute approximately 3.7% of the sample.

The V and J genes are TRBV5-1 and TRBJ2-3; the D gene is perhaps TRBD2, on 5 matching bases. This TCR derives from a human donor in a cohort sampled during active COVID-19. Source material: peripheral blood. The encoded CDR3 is CASSPEVGSTDTQYF. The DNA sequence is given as TGCGCCAGCAGCCCGGAGGTCGGTAGCACAGATACGCAGTATTTT. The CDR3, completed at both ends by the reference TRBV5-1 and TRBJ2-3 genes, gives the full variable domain KAGVTQTPRYLIKTRGQQVTLSCSPISGHRSVSWYQQTPGQGLQFLFEYFSETQRNKGNFPGRFSGRQFSNSRSEMNVSTLELGDSALYLCASSPEVGSTDTQYFGPGTRLTVL.